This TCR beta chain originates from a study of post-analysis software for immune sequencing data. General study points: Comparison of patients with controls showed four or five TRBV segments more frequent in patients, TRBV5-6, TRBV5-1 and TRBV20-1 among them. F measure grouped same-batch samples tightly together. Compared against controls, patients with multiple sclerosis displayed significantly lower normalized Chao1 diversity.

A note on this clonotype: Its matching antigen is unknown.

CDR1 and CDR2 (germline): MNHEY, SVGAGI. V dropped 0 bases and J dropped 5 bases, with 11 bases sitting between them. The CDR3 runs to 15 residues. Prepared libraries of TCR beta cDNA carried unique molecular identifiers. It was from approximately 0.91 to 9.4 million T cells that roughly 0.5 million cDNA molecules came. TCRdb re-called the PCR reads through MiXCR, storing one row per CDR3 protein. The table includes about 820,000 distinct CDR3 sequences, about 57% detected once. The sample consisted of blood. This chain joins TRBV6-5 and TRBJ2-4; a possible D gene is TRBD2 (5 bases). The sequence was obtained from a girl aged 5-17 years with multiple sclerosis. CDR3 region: CASSYSNEGENIQYF. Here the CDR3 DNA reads TGTGCCAGCAGTTACTCTAACGAGGGAGAAAACATTCAGTACTTC.